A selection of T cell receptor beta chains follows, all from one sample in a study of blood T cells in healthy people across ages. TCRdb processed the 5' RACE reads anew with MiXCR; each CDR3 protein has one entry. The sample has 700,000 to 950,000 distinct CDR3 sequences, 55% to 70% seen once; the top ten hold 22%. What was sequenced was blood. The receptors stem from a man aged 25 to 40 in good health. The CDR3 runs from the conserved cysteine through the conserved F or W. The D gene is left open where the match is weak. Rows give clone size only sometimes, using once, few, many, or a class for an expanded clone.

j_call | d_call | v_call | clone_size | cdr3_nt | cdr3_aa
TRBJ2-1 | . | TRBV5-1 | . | TGCGCCAACCGAAACCTCAGGGGTAATGAGCAGTTCTTC | CANRNLRGNEQFF
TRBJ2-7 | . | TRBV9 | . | TGTGCCAGCAGCGTAGAGTTCGGGGGTGACCATTCCCAGCCCTACGAGCAGTACTTC | CASSVEFGGDHSQPYEQYF
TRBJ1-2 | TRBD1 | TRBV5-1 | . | TGCGCCAGCAGCTGGACTCGGTCGACAGGGGATGGCTACACCTTC | CASSWTRSTGDGYTF
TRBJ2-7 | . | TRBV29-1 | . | TGCAGCGCAGGGACACTCTCCTACGAGCAGTACTTC | CSAGTLSYEQYF
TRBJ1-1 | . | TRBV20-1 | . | TGCAGTGCTAGCCCTTCGAACACTGAAGCTTTCTTT | CSASPSNTEAFF
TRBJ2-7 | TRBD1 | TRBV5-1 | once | TGCGCCAGCAGTCCGGGACAGGGGATAGGCGAGCAGTACTTC | CASSPGQGIGEQYF
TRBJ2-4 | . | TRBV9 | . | TGTGCCAGCAGCGTAAGAGGGAGCGACAAAAACATTCAGTACTTC | CASSVRGSDKNIQYF
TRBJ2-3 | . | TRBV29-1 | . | TGCAGCGTTGAAACCACTAGCACAGATACGCAGTATTTT | CSVETTSTDTQYF
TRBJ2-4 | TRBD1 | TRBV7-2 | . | TGTGCCAGCAGCTTCCCCCCCAGGGGGAGCAACATTCAGTACTTC | CASSFPPRGSNIQYF
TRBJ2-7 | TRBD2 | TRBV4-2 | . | TGTGCCAGTAGCAGCGGGGGGATAACCTACGAGCAGTACTTC | CASSSGGITYEQYF
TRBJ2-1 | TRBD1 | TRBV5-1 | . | TGCGCCAGCAGCCTACAGGGGGCCCAGGCCAATGAGCAGTTCTTC | CASSLQGAQANEQFF
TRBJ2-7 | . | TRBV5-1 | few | TGCGCCAGCGGGCCCAACTCCTACGAGCAGTACTTC | CASGPNSYEQYF
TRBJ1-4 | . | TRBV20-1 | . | TGCAGTGCTAGGGTCCCAGGGCTAAATCCGGAAAAACTGTTTTTT | CSARVPGLNPEKLFF
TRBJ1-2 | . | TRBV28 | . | TGTGCCAGCAGACAAGGTGGGGCGGGGGCCGGCTACACCTTC | CASRQGGAGAGYTF
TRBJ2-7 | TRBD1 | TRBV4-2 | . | TGTGCCAGCAGCCAAGTCTTCTCGGGACAGGGAACGGTCGAGCAGTACTTC | CASSQVFSGQGTVEQYF
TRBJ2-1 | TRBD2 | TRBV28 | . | TGTGCCAGCAGCCCAGCGGGAATTAGTAATGAGCAGTTCTTC | CASSPAGISNEQFF
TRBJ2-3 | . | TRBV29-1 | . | TGCAGCGTTGAACGGGGTCCAGATACGCAGTATTTT | CSVERGPDTQYF
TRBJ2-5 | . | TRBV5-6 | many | TGTGCCAGCAGCGTCTTACAGGGTTGGGAGACCCAGTACTTC | CASSVLQGWETQYF
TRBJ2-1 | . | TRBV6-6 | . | TGTGCCAGCAGTTACTCGACTACGGACAATGAGCAGTTCTTC | CASSYSTTDNEQFF
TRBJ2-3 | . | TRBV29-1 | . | TGCAGCGTTTACGACACCACAGATACGCAGTATTTT | CSVYDTTDTQYF
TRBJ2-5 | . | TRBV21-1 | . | TGTGCCAGCAGCAAAGTGAGGAAGGAGACCCAGTACTTC | CASSKVRKETQYF
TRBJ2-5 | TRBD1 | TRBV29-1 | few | TGCAGCGTTCGGGACAGGGGGAACCGACAAGAGACCCAGTACTTC | CSVRDRGNRQETQYF
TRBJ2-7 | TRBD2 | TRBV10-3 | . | TGTGCCATCAGTAAGGGACGGGGGGGTTACGAGCAGTACTTC | CAISKGRGGYEQYF
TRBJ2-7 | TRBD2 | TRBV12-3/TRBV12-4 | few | TGTGCCAGCAGCCTCCTGTCGGGACTAGCTTACGAGCAGTACTTC | CASSLLSGLAYEQYF
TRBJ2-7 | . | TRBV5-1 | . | TGCGCCAGCAGCCCGGCCTGGGAAAGGGTAAACGAGCAGTACTTC | CASSPAWERVNEQYF
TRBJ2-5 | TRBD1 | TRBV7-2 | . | TGTGCCAGCAGCTTGGGTGACAGGGGGTTGTTTTTCTGGGAGACCCAGTACTTC | CASSLGDRGLFFWETQYF
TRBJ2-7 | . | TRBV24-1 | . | TGTGCCAGCGGGACCGGGACCTACGAGCAGTACTTC | CASGTGTYEQYF
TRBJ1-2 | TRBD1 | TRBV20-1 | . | TGCAGTGCTCCAATACAGGGGGCTGTCGGCGGCTACACCTTC | CSAPIQGAVGGYTF
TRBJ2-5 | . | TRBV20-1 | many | TGCAGTGCTAGTCAGGAGCAAGAGACCCAGTACTTC | CSASQEQETQYF
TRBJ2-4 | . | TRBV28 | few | TGTGCCAGCACCTCGGCGCAGCCAGACATTCAGTACTTC | CASTSAQPDIQYF
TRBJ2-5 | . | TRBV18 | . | TGTGCCAGCTCACCTTCCCTTTTCGTCGATGAGCGGTACTTC | CASSPSLFVDERYF
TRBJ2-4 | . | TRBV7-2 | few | TGTGCCAGCAAGGCCTTTGGGGAGGACATTCAGTACTTC | CASKAFGEDIQYF
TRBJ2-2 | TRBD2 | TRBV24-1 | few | TGTGCCACCAGTGGCCTAGCGGCAACCGGGGAGCTGTTTTTT | CATSGLAATGELFF
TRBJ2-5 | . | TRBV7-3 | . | TGTGCCAGCAGCTTAGCCAGCGGAGAGACCCAGTACTTC | CASSLASGETQYF
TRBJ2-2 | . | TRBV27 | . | TGTGCCAGCAGCCCGACACGACGGAACACCGGGGAGCTGTTTTTT | CASSPTRRNTGELFF
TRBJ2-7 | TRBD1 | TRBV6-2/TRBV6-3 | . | TGTGCCAGCAGGACGACAGGGAGTTACGAGCAGTACTTC | CASRTTGSYEQYF
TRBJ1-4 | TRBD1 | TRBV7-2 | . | TGTGCCAGCAGCTTAAGGGTCCCGGGACAGGGGTCATTGGGGAAACTGTTTTTT | CASSLRVPGQGSLGKLFF
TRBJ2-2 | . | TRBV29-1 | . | TGCAGCGCCGGAGCGGGCGGGACCGGGGAGCTGTTTTTT | CSAGAGGTGELFF
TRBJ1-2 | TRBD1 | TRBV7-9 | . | TGTGCCAGCACCAGGACAGGGGACTATGGCTACACCTTC | CASTRTGDYGYTF
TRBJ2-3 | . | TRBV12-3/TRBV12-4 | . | TGTGCCAGCAGATTTCGCGCAGATGTGCAGTATTTT | CASRFRADVQYF
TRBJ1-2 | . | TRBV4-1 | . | TGCGCCAGCAGCCAAGAGAAACCAGGGGCTAACTATGGCTACACCTTC | CASSQEKPGANYGYTF
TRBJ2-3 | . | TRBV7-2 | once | TGTGCCAGCAGCCCGGCCCCCGCAGGGATGGTTTCGGATACGCAGTATTTT | CASSPAPAGMVSDTQYF
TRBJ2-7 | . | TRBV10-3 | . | TGTGCCATCAGTGAGTCGAGCCGCTACGAGCAGTACTTC | CAISESSRYEQYF
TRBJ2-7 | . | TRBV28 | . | TGTGCCAGTGGTGGGGGGCAAGGCGGTAAGCAGTACTTC | CASGGGQGGKQYF
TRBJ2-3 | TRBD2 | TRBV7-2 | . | TGTGCCAGCAGCTTTCCTTCAGCGGGAGGAAAGGAGGATACGCAGTATTTT | CASSFPSAGGKEDTQYF
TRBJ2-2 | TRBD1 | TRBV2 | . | TGTGCCAGCAGAGATACCGGGACAGGGGCCGGGGAGCTGTTTTTT | CASRDTGTGAGELFF
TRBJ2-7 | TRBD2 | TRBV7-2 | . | TGTGCCAGCAGCCCTTCGGGGGCGGGAGGCTACGAGCAGTACTTC | CASSPSGAGGYEQYF
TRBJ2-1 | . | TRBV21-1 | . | TGTGCCAGCAGCACCGCTTGGACTACCCATGAGCAGTTCTTC | CASSTAWTTHEQFF
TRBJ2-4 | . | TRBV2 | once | TGTGCCAGCAGTGGTTCGGAAAACGTAGCCAAAAACATTCAGTACTTC | CASSGSENVAKNIQYF
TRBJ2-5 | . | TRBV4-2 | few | TGTGCCAGCAAACTGTCGGGCAAAGAGACCCAGTACTTC | CASKLSGKETQYF
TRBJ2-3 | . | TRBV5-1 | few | TGCGCCAGCAGCACTTCAAATACGCAGTATTTT | CASSTSNTQYF
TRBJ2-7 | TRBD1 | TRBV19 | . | TGTGCCAGTAGAACAGACAGGGACGTTTGGTACGAGCAGTACTTC | CASRTDRDVWYEQYF
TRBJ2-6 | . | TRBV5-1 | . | TGCGCCAGCAGCCTTCGGCCTCACTCTGGGGCCAACGTCCTGACTTTC | CASSLRPHSGANVLTF
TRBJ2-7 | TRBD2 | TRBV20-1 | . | TGCAGTGCTAGAGATATACGGGAGGGCCAAGGCGAGCAGTACTTC | CSARDIREGQGEQYF
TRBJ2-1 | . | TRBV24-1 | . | TGTGCCACCAGTGAACCAACAGGGCTAAATGAGCAGTTCTTC | CATSEPTGLNEQFF